The T cell receptor beta chain described here comes from a study of T-cell reconstitution after alpha-beta-depleted transplantation in children. Findings of the study overall: Surviving recipient T cells and thymic progenitors underlay high day-60 TCRbeta diversity in some patients. The main origin of T-cell counts and diversity one year after transplant was newly produced T cells. Roughly two months post-transplant, alpha-beta T cells reportedly originated from several hundred graft clones that had expanded.

Trimming removed 6 bases at V and 0 bases at J, with 15 bases between. Per germline, CDR1 SQVTM and CDR2 ANQGSEA. CDR3 length equals 15 residues. The TCRbeta library incorporated unique molecular identifiers. In TCRdb, the PCR reads were re-called with MiXCR into one record per CDR3 protein. The sample includes some 290,000 distinct CDR3 sequences, more than 20% of them seen just once. Concerning this clonotype: Antigen: not known.

This sequence originates from a male patient younger than 18 who had a stem cell transplant for acute lymphoblastic leukemia, so the T cells may come from the graft donor. The specimen was PBMCs, mostly from graft donor cells, collected 180 days after TCRalphabeta/CD19-depleted stem cell transplant. The rearrangement uses TRBV29-1 and TRBJ2-1; D may be TRBD2 (7 bases). The CDR3 spells CSVLGRGASYNEQFF. CDR3 nucleotides: TGCAGCGTCCTAGGTCGGGGGGCCTCCTACAATGAGCAGTTCTTC.